The T cell receptor beta chain described here comes from a study of a mutant IDH1 vaccine in newly diagnosed glioma. Study information: The initiation of vaccination occurred 4-6 weeks after radiotherapy alone, or with temozolomide cycles. The study held visit V12 at week 35 and visit V13 at week 47.

Sequencing used immunoSEQ multiplex PCR; TCRdb keeps in-frame clones, though not all of them. Of 69,000 or so clones in the sample, about 87% were seen once. Time point of the sample: week 35, safety follow-up. Vaccinated patients received 300 ug of mutant IDH1 20-mer peptide per dose, with topical imiquimod. Comments on this clone: The antigen is not known.

The V and J ends lost 3 bases and 4 bases, in that order; junction bases with no gene match: 8. Germline CDR1 reads GTSNPN; CDR2 reads SVGIG (reference sequence). This CDR3 is built from 15 residues. The source of this sequence is a man aged 25 to 40 with glioma. The rearrangement uses TRBV30 and TRBJ2-3; 9 bases match TRBD1. The sequenced sample was PBMCs, obtained from a glioma patient whose treatment included an IDH1 peptide vaccine. CDR3 amino acids: CAWSPLTGGADTQYF. In DNA form, the CDR3 reads TGTGCCTGGAGCCCCCTCACAGGGGGCGCAGATACGCAGTATTTT. The entire variable domain, with the rest obtained from reference TRBV30 and TRBJ2-3, is as follows: SQTIHQWPATLVQPVGSPLSLECTVEGTSNPNLYWYRQAAGRGLQLLFYSVGIGQISSEVPQNLSASRPQDRQFILSSKKLLLSDSGFYLCAWSPLTGGADTQYFGPGTRLTVL.